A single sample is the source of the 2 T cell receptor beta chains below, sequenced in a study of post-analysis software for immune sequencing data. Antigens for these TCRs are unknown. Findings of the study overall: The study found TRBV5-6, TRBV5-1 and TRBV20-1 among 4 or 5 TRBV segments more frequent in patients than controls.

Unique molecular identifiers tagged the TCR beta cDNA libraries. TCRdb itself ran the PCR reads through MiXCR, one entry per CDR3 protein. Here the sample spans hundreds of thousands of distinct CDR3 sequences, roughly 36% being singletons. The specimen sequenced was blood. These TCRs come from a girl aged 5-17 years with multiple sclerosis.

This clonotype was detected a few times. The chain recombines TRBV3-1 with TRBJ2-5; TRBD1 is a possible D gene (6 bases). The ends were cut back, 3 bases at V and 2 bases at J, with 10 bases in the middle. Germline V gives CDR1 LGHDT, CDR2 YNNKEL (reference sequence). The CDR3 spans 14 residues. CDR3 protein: CASSHVTGQETQYF. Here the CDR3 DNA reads TGTGCCAGCAGCCATGTGACAGGACAAGAGACCCAGTACTTC.

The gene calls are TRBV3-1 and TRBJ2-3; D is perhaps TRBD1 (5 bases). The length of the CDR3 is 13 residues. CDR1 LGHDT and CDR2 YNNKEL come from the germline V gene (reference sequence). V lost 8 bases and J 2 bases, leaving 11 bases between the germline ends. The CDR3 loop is CASGAEFTDTQYF. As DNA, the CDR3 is TGTGCCAGCGGGGCGGAGTTCACAGATACGCAGTATTTT.